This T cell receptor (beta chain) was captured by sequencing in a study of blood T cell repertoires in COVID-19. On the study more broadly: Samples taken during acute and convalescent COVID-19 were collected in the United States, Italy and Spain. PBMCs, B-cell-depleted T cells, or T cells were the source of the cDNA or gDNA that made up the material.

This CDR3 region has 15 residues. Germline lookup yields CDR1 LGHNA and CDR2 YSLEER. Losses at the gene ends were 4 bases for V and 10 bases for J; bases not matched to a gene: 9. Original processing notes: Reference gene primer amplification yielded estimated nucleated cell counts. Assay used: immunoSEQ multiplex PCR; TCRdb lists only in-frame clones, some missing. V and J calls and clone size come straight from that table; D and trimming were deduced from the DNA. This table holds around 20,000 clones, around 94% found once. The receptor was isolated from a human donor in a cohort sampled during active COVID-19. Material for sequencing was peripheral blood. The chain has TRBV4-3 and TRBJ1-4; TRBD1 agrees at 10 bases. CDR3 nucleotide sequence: TGCGCCAGCAGCCGATTGGACAGGGGGAAGGGAAAACTGTTTTTT. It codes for CASSRLDRGKGKLFF.